This T cell receptor (beta chain) emerged from a study of PD-1 blockade in classical Hodgkin lymphoma. Points from the study as a whole: CD4+ TCR diversity climbed significantly by C4D1, unlike CD8+ TCR diversity.

Produced via immunoSEQ multiplex PCR; TCRdb's table is partial and in-frame only. The repertoire holds 11,000 or so clones, with roughly 85% as singletons. Autologous stem cell transplantation was followed by relapse in every patient, and brentuximab vedotin exposure varied. As concerns this clone: Its antigen is undetermined.

The CDR3 sequence is 13 residues long. Germline V CDR1 and CDR2: MNHEY, SMNVEV (reference sequence). Trimming cost V 2 bases and J 6 bases, with 10 bases left between them. The chain joins TRBV27 to TRBJ1-2, with D tentatively TRBD1 (5 bases). This TCR came from a human donor with classical Hodgkin lymphoma. The sample in question was peripheral blood mononuclear cells (PBMCs), obtained at baseline. DNA of the CDR3: TGTGCCAGCAGTTTAAGGTCAGGGAATGGCTACACCTTC. Translating gives CASSLRSGNGYTF.